The 6 T cell receptor beta chains listed next were all sequenced from one sample in a study of blood T cell repertoires in COVID-19 (dated by TCRdb to the early 2020s). The library was obtained by the immunoSEQ multiplex PCR assay. The source is immuneACCESS, and TCRdb retained only in-frame sequences with V and J called. Part of the clones is not carried over; for the studies checked, unresolved V genes explain less than half of this, and the remainder is unexplained. A total of just under 350,000 clones appear in this sample, around 87% of them only once. The ten most abundant clones make up around 6% of the sample. Sequencing was performed on peripheral blood. Receptors originate from a woman aged 50 to 65 with COVID-19, enrolled during active disease.

The chain links TRBV29-1 to TRBJ2-1, with TRBD1 identical over 7 bases. The junction had 11 bases not matched to a gene; V was cut back by 4 bases and J by 5 bases. Germline values: CDR1 SQVTM, CDR2 ANQGSEA. This CDR3 has 15 amino acids. The CDR3 region is CSVGVPRDSNNEQFF. CDR3 in DNA: TGCAGCGTTGGCGTGCCCCGGGACAGCAACAATGAGCAGTTCTTC.

This clone occurred a few times. The chain joins TRBV4-2 to TRBJ1-2, with D unclear. Germline values: CDR1 LGHNA, CDR2 YNFKEQ. The CDR3 runs to 16 residues. Trimming took 0 bases from V and 3 from J, leaving 14 bases between them. CDR3 DNA sequence: TGTGCCAGCAGCCAAGAAACGCTAGCGCGGGACTATGGCTACACCTTC. It encodes CASSQETLARDYGYTF.

This rearrangement joins TRBV6-5 to TRBJ2-2; no clear D. The germline CDR1 and CDR2 sequences are MNHEY and SVGAGI. The CDR3 is 14 residues long. V dropped 5 bases and J dropped 0 bases, with 7 bases sitting between them. The CDR3 reads CASSHSPNTGELFF. CDR3 in DNA: TGTGCCAGCAGTCATTCCCCGAACACCGGGGAGCTGTTTTTT.

The chain links TRBV7-2 to TRBJ1-6, with TRBD1 identical over 9 bases. Losses at the gene ends were 4 bases for V and 9 bases for J; bases not matched to a gene: 7. Germline CDR1 SGHTA, CDR2 FQGNSA. This CDR3 is built from 15 residues. CDR3 in amino acids: CASSSDRGGASPLHF. CDR3 nucleotide sequence: TGTGCCAGCAGCTCGGACAGGGGAGGTGCTTCACCCCTCCACTTT.

The rearrangement joins TRBV6-6 to TRBJ2-4, with D unresolved. V was cut by 7 bases and J by 2 bases, with 12 bases left in between. There are 14 residues in the CDR3. The germline gives CDR1 MNHNY, CDR2 SVGAGI (reference sequence). CDR3 sequence (DNA): TGTGCCAGCATATACGGGTTAACCAAAAACATTCAGTACTTC. Protein product: CASIYGLTKNIQYF.

The rearrangement joins TRBV3-1 (or the pseudogene TRBV3-2) to TRBJ2-2; D perhaps matches TRBD2 (5 bases). Germline CDR1 reads LGHDT; CDR2 reads YNNKEL (reference sequence). The CDR3 is 17 residues long. Trimming took 2 bases from V and 3 from J, leaving 16 bases between them. CDR3 DNA sequence: TGTGCCAGCAGCCAATTTGGCGGGCTCTCCCACACCGGGGAGCTGTTTTTT. Protein: CASSQFGGLSHTGELFF.